The T cell receptor (beta chain) described here comes from a study of blood T cell repertoires in COVID-19. On the study more broadly: T cells, B-cell-depleted T cells, or PBMCs provided the cDNA or gDNA that served as material.

Followed over time, Seattle patients had been enrolled while infection was active. Germline CDR1 and CDR2: LNHDA and SQIVND (reference sequence). The junction had 7 bases not matched to a gene; V was cut back by 10 bases and J by 2 bases. The CDR3 contains 14 residues. Per the study methods: Reference gene primer amplification yielded estimated nucleated cell counts. Assay: immunoSEQ multiplex PCR; the TCRdb copy retains only in-frame clones and omits some. The DNA gave D and trimming, while V, J and clone size come from that table. The sample has some 130,000 clones, approximately 90% seen once. V usage is TRBV19 and J usage is TRBJ2-5, with 10 bases identical to TRBD2. The TCR sequence derives from a man in his sixties with COVID-19, enrolled during active disease. Sequencing was performed on peripheral blood. CDR3 in DNA: TGTGCCACCGGGACTAGCGCAATTCAAGAGACCCAGTACTTC. Protein product: CATGTSAIQETQYF.